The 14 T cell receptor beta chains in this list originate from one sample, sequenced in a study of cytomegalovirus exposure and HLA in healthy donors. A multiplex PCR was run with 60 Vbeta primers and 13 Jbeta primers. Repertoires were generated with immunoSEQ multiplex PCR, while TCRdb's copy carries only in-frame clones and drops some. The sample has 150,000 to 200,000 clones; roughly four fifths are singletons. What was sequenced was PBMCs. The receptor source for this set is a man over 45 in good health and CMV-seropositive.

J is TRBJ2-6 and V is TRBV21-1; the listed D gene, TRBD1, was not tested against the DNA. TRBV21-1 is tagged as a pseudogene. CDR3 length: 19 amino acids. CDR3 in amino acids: CASSKDGYDRGSGANVLTF. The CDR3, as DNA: TGTGCCAGCAGCAAAGATGGTTACGACAGGGGTTCTGGGGCCAACGTCCTGACTTTC.

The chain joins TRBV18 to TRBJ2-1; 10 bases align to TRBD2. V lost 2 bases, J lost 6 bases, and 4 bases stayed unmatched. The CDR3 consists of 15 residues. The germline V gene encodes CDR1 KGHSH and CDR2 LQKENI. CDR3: CASSPKVAGGNEQFF. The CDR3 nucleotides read TGTGCCAGCTCACCAAAGGTAGCGGGAGGCAATGAGCAGTTCTTC.

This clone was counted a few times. CDR3 DNA sequence: TGTGCCAGCAGTGAGGGCAATTCACCCCTCCACTTT. It codes for CASSEGNSPLHF. The rearrangement uses TRBV2 and TRBJ1-6; no clear D gene. Trimming cost V 3 bases and J 7 bases, with 4 bases left between them. The CDR3 contains 12 residues. Germline V gene sequence: CDR1 SNHLY, CDR2 FYNNEI.

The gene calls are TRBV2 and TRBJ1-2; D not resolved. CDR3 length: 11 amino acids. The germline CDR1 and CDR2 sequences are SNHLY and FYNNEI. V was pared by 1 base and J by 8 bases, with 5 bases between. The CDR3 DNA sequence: TGTGCCAGCAGTGAAGGAGGCGGCTACACCTTC. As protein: CASSEGGGYTF.

CDR3 sequence: CASSPRAPNEQYF. The CDR3 nucleotides read TGTGCCAGCAGCCCCCGAGCGCCCAACGAGCAGTACTTC. The chain links TRBV7-8 to TRBJ2-5; D gene uncertain. The end of the DNA fits TRBJ2-7 better, so the J call may be wrong. Germline V gene sequence: CDR1 SGHVS, CDR2 FQNEAQ. CDR3 length: 13 amino acids.

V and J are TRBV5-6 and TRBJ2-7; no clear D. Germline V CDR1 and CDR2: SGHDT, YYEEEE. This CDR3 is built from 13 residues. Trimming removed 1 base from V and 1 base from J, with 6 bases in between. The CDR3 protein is CASSLYLSYEQYF. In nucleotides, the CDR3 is TGTGCCAGCAGCTTGTACCTATCCTACGAGCAGTACTTC.

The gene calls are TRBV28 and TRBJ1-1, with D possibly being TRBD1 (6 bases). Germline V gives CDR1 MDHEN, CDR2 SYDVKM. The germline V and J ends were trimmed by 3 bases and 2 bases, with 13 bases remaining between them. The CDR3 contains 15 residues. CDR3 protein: CASSLGGALNTEAFF. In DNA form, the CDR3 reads TGTGCCAGCAGTTTGGGGGGGGCCTTAAACACTGAAGCTTTCTTT.

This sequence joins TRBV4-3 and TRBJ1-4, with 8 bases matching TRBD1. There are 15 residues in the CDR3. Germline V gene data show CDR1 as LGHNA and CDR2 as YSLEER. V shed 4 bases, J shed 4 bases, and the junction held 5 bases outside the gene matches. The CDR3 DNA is TGCGCCAGCAGCCGACTGACAGGGGATAATGAAAAACTGTTTTTT. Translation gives CASSRLTGDNEKLFF.

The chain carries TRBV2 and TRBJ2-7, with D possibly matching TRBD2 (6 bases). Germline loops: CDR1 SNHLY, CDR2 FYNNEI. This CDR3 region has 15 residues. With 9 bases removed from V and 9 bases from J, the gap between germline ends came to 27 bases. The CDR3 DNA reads TGTGCCAGTACCCTCTCAGGAGTAATTGGGACTGGGCAGTACTTC. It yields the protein CASTLSGVIGTGQYF.

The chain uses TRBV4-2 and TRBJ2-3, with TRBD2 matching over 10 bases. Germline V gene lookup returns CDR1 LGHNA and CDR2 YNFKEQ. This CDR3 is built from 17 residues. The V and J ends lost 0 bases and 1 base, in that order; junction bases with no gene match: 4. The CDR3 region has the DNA TGTGCCAGCAGCCAAGAGGCTAGCGGGGGACGCACAGATACGCAGTATTTT. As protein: CASSQEASGGRTDTQYF.

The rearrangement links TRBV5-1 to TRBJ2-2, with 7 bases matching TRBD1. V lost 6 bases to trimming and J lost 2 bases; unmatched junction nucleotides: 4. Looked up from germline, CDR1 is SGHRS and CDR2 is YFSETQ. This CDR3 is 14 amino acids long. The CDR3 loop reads CASTGTENTGELFF. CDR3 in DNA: TGCGCCAGCACCGGGACAGAAAACACCGGGGAGCTGTTTTTT.

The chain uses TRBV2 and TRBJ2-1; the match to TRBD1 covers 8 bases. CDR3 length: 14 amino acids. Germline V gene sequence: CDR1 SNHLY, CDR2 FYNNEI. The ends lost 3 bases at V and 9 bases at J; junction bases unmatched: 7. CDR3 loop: CASSERAGGVEQFF. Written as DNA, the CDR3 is TGTGCCAGCAGTGAGAGGGCAGGGGGCGTTGAGCAGTTCTTC.

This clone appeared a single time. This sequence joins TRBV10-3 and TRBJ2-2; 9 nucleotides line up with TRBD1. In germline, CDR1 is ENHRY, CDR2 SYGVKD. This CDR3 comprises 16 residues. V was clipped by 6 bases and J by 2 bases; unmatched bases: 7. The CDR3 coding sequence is TGTGCCATCAGCGCCGGGACAGGGACCAACACCGGGGAGCTGTTTTTT. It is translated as CAISAGTGTNTGELFF.

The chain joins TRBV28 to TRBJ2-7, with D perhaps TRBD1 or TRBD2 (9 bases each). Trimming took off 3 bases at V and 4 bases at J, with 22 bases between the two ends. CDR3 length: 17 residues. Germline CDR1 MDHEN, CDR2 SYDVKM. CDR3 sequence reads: CASSLGQGWRGGYEQYF. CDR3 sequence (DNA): TGTGCCAGCAGTTTGGGACAGGGATGGCGGGGGGGTTACGAGCAGTACTTC.